The next 5 T cell receptor beta chains were all read from a single sample in a study of blood T cell repertoires in COVID-19. Here immunoSEQ multiplex PCR was the method, and the copy in TCRdb shows in-frame clones only, minus some. The sample has around 240,000 clones, around 86% seen once. Sequencing was carried out using PBMCs or T cells enriched from blood (not recorded which). Receptors were obtained from a woman aged 50 to 65 who had recovered from COVID-19.

V is TRBV19 and J is TRBJ1-2; no clear D gene. Germline assignment: CDR1 LNHDA and CDR2 SQIVND (reference sequence). This CDR3 has 12 amino acids. The V end lost 6 bases, the J end lost 6 bases, and 11 bases lay between the germline ends. The CDR3 reads CASRQRIDGYTF. CDR3 DNA: TGTGCCAGTAGGCAGCGCATCGATGGCTACACCTTC. Filled out from reference TRBV19 and TRBJ1-2, the complete variable domain reads DGGITQSPKYLFRKEGQNVTLSCEQNLNHDAMYWYRQDPGQGLRLIYYSQIVNDFQKGDIAEGYSVSREKKESFPLTVTSAQKNPTAFYLCASRQRIDGYTFGSGTRLTVV.

The chain carries TRBV4-1 and TRBJ2-1; 9 bases line up with TRBD2. Trimming removed 0 bases from V and 10 bases from J; junction bases left unmatched: 13. CDR3 size: 17 residues. The germline V gene encodes CDR1 MGHRA and CDR2 YSYEKL. This CDR3 is CASSQDPAGGYSGEQFF. CDR3 coding DNA: TGCGCCAGCAGCCAAGATCCAGCGGGAGGTTACTCGGGGGAGCAGTTCTTC.

This chain links TRBV7-9 with TRBJ1-1, with 7 bases matching TRBD1. From germline, CDR1 is SEHNR and CDR2 FQNEAQ (reference sequence). This CDR3 contains 13 residues. Trimming removed 9 bases from V and 1 base from J; junction bases left unmatched: 5. The DNA for the CDR3 is TGTGCCAGTCCGGGACAGTCGAACACTGAAGCTTTCTTT. Its translation is CASPGQSNTEAFF.

This chain joins TRBV30 and TRBJ1-1; 7 bases are a match to TRBD1. With 8 bases clipped from V and 1 base from J, the junction kept 7 bases outside the gene matches. The germline CDR1 and CDR2 sequences are GTSNPN and SVGIG (reference sequence). This CDR3 has 13 residues. CDR3 region: CAGTNRGNTEAFF. DNA for the CDR3: TGTGCCGGGACCAACAGGGGGAACACTGAAGCTTTCTTT.

V and J are TRBV5-1 and TRBJ2-2; perhaps TRBD1 as D (6 bases). Trimming took off 2 bases at V and 1 base at J, with 15 bases between the two ends. Germline CDR1 reads SGHRS; CDR2 reads YFSETQ. The CDR3 runs to 17 residues. As DNA, the CDR3 is TGCGCCAGCAGCTTAGAATTCCCGGGACAGAACACCGGGGAGCTGTTTTTT. Encoded protein: CASSLEFPGQNTGELFF.